This T cell receptor beta chain derives from a study of human T cells and chemical hapten exposure. Study-wide findings and caveats: Patch test score tracked positively with PT1 expanded TCR counts. Once DPC sensitization occurred, TCRs above 1 in 1000 frequency showed no change.

This sample's time point: patch test 1, 2 weeks after DPC sensitization. The treatment was: therapeutic diphenylcyclopropenone sensitization with weekly scalp DPC. Ahead of applying each patch test, blood was sampled. TCRdb itself ran the RACE reads through MiXCR, one entry per CDR3 protein. This table holds fewer than 500,000 distinct CDR3 sequences, approximately 4.4% found once. This clonotype was detected ten times or more. Its antigen is not identified. Germline CDR1 is SGHRS and CDR2 is YFSETQ. The V gene end was trimmed by 0 bases and the J gene end by 8 bases; junction bases not matched to a gene: 5. CDR3 length: 14 residues.

The starting material was whole blood, obtained in connection with sensitization to the hapten diphenylcyclopropenone (DPC). The sequence derives from a woman aged 45-65 years with alopecia areata. Some clones in this sample may be carry-over from other donors' samples. The chain uses TRBV5-1 and TRBJ2-1, with 7 bases matching TRBD2. CDR3 region: CASSLAAGRDEQFF. The CDR3 DNA is TGCGCCAGCAGCTTGGCAGCGGGACGGGATGAGCAGTTCTTC.